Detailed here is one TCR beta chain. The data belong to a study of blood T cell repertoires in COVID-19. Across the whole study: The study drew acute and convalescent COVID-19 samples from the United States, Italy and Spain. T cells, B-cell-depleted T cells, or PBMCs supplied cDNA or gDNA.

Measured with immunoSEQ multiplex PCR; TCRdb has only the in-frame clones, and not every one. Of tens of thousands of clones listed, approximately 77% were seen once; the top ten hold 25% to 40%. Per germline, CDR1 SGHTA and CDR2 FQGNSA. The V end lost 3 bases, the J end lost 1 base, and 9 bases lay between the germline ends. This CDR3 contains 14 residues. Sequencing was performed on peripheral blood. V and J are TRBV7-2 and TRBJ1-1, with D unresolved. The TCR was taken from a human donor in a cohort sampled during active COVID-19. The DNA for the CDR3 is TGTGCCAGCAGCTTGGCCGTGTGGAACACTGAAGCTTTCTTT. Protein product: CASSLAVWNTEAFF. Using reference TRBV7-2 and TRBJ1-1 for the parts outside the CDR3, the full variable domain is GAGVSQSPSNKVTEKGKDVELRCDPISGHTALYWYRQSLGQGLEFLIYFQGNSAPDKSGLPSDRFSAERTGGSVSTLTIQRTQQEDSAVYLCASSLAVWNTEAFFGQGTRLTVV.